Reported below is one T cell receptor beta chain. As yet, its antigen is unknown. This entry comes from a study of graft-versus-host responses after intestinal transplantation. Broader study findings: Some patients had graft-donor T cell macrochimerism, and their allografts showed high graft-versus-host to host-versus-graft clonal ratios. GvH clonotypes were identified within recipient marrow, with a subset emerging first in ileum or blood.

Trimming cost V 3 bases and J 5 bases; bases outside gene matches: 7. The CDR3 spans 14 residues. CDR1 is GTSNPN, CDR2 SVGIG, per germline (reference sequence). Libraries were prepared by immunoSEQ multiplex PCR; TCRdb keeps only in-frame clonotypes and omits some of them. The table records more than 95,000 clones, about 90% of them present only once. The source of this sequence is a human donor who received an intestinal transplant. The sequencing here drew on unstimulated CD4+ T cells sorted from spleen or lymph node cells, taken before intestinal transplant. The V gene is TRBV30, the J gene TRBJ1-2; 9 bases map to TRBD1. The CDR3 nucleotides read TGTGCCTGGAGCGTAACAGGGGGCGCGTATGGCTACACCTTC. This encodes CAWSVTGGAYGYTF.